This TCR beta chain was documented in a study of blood T cells in healthy people across ages. With a J-beta primer mix and a sample-barcoded 5' primer, a second PCR ran about 6 to 11 cycles. Each CDR3 protein is one row after TCRdb ran MiXCR on the 5' RACE reads. The profile shows 650,000 to 1,000,000 distinct CDR3 sequences, around 36% of them singletons. The CDR3 contains 15 residues. Trimming took 3 bases from V and 4 from J, leaving 13 bases between them. Germline V CDR1 and CDR2: MNHEY, SMNVEV (reference sequence). Only a few counts were recorded for this clonotype. This chain links TRBV27 with TRBJ2-1; no definite D call. The sequence was obtained from a man aged 18 to 35 in good health. The source material was blood. The CDR3 spells CASSFRASVYNEQFF. The CDR3 DNA is TGTGCCAGCAGTTTCCGGGCCAGCGTTTACAATGAGCAGTTCTTC.